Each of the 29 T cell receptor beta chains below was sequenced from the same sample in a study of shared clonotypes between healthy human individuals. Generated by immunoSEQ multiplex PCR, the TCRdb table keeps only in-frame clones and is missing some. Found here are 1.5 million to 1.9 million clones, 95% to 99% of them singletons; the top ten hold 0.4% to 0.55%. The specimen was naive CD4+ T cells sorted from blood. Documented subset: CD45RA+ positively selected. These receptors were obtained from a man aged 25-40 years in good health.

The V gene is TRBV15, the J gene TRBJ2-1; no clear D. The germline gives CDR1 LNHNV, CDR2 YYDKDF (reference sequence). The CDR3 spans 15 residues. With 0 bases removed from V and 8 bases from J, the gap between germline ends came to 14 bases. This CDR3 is CATSRDNRFTDEQFF. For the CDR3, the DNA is TGTGCCACCAGCAGAGATAACAGATTTACCGATGAGCAGTTCTTC.

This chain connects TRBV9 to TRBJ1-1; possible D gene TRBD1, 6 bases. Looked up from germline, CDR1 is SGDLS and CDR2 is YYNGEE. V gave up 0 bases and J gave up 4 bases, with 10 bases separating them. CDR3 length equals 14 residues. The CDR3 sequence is CASSVVWGATEAFF. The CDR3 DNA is TGTGCCAGCAGCGTAGTCTGGGGGGCCACTGAAGCTTTCTTT.

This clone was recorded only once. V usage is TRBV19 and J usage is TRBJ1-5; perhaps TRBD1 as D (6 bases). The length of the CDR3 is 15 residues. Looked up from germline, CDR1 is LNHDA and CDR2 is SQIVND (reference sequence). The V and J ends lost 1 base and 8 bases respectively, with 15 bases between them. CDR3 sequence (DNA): TGTGCCAGTAGTATAGGCCAGGGGATGATGGAGCCCCAGCATTTT. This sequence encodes CASSIGQGMMEPQHF. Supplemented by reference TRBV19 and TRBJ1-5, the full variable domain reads DGGITQSPKYLFRKEGQNVTLSCEQNLNHDAMYWYRQDPGQGLRLIYYSQIVNDFQKGDIAEGYSVSREKKESFPLTVTSAQKNPTAFYLCASSIGQGMMEPQHFGDGTRLSIL.

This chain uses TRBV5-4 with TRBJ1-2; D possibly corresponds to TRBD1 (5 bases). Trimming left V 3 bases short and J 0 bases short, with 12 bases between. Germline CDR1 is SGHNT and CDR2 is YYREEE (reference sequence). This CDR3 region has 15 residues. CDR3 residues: CASSSPGTSNYGYTF. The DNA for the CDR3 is TGTGCCAGCAGCTCCCCAGGGACGTCTAACTATGGCTACACCTTC. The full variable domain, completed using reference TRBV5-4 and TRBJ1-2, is ETGVTQSPTHLIKTRGQQVTLRCSSQSGHNTVSWYQQALGQGPQFIFQYYREEENGRGNFPPRFSGLQFPNYSSELNVNALELDDSALYLCASSSPGTSNYGYTFGSGTRLTVV.

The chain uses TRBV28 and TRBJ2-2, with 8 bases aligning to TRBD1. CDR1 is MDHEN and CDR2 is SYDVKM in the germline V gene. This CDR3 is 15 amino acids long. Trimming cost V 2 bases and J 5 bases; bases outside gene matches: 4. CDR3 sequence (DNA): TGTGCCAGCAGTTTACGGACAGGGAGGACCGGGGAGCTGTTTTTT. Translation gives CASSLRTGRTGELFF.

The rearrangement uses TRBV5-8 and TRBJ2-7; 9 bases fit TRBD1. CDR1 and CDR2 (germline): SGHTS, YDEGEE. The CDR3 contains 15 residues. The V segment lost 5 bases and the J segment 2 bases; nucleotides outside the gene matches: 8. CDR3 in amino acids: CASRTAGQGTYEQYF. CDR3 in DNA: TGTGCCAGCAGGACCGCGGGACAGGGTACCTACGAGCAGTACTTC.

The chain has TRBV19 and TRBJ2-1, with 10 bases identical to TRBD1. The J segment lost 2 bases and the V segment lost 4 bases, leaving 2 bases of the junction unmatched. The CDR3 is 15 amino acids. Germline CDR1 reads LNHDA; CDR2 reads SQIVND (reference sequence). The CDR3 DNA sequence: TGTGCCAGTAGTAGGACAGGGGGGACCTACAATGAGCAGTTCTTC. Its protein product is CASSRTGGTYNEQFF.

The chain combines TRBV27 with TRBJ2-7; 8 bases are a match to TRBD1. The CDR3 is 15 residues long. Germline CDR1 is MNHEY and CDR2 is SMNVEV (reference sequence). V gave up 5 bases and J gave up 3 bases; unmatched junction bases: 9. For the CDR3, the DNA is TGTGCCAGCAGTCACGGACAGGGTGGTGGCTACGAGCAGTACTTC. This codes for CASSHGQGGGYEQYF.

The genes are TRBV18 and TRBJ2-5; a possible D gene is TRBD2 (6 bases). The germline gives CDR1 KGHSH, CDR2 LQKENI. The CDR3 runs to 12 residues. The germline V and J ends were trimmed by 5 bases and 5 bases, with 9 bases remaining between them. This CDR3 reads CASSIGGETQYF. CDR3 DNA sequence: TGTGCCAGCTCAATCGGGGGTGAGACCCAGTACTTC.

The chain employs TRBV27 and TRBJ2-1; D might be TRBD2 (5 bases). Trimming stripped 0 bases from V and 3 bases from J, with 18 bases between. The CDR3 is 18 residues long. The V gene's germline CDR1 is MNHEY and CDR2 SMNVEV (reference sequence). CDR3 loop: CASSLSYLAGSNYNEQFF. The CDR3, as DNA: TGTGCCAGCAGTTTATCATACCTAGCTGGGAGTAACTACAATGAGCAGTTCTTC.

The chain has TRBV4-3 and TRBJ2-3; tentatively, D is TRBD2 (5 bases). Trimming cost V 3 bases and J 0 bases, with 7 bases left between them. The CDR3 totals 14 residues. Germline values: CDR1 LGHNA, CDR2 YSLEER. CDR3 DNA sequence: TGCGCCAGCAGCCAGAGGGAAAGCACAGATACGCAGTATTTT. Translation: CASSQRESTDTQYF.

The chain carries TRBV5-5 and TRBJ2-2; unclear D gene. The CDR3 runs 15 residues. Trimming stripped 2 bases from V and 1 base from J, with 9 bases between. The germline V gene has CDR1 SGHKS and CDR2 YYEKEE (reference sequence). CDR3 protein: CASSLVRMNTGELFF. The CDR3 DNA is TGTGCCAGCAGCTTAGTACGGATGAACACCGGGGAGCTGTTTTTT.

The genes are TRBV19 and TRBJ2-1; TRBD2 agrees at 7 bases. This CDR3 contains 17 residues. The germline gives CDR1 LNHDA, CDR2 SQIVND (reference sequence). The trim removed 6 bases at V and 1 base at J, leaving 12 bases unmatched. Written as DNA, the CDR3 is TGTGCCAGTAGCCAAACGGGGGGAGTGGGTTCCTACAATGAGCAGTTCTTC. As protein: CASSQTGGVGSYNEQFF.

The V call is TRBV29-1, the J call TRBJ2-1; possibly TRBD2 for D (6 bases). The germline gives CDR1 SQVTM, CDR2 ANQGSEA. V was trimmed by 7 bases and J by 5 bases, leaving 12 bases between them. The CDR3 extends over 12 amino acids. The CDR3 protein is CSGAGLDNEQFF. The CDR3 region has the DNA TGCAGCGGCGCGGGACTGGACAATGAGCAGTTCTTC.

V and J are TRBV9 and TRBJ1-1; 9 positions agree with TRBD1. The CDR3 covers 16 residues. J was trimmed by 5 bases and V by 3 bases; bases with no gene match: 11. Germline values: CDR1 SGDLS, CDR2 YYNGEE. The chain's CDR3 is CASSANARQGETEAFF. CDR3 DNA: TGTGCCAGCAGCGCAAACGCAAGACAGGGGGAGACTGAAGCTTTCTTT.

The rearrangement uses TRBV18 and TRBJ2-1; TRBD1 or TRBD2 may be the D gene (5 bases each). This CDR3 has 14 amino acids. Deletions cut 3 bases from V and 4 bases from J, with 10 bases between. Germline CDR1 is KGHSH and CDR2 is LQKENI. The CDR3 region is CASSPRDGYNEQFF. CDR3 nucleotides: TGTGCCAGCTCACCCCGGGACGGGTACAATGAGCAGTTCTTC.

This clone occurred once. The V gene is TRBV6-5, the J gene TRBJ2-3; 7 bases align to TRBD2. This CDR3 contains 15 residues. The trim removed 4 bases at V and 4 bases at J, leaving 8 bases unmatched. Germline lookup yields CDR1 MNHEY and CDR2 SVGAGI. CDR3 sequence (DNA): TGTGCCAGCAGTTCTCCAGCGGGAACATCAGATACGCAGTATTTT. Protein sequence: CASSSPAGTSDTQYF.

CDR3 sequence reads: CASEIGSNQPQHF. The CDR3, as DNA: TGTGCCAGCGAGATAGGAAGCAATCAGCCCCAGCATTTT. The chain is built from TRBV2 and TRBJ1-5; D is ambiguous. Per the germline V gene, CDR1 is SNHLY and CDR2 is FYNNEI. V lost 8 bases and J lost 1, with 9 bases in between. The CDR3 contains 13 residues.

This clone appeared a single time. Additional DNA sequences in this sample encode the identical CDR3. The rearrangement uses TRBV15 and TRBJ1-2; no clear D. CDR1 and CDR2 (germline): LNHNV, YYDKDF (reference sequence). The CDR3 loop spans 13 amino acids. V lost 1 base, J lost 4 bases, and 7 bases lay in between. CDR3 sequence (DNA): TGTGCCACCAGCAGAGGGCAGGTCTATGGCTACACCTTC. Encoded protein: CATSRGQVYGYTF. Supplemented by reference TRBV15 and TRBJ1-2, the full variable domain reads DAMVIQNPRYQVTQFGKPVTLSCSQTLNHNVMYWYQQKSSQAPKLLFHYYDKDFNNEADTPDNFQSRRPNTSFCFLDIRSPGLGDTAMYLCATSRGQVYGYTFGSGTRLTVV.

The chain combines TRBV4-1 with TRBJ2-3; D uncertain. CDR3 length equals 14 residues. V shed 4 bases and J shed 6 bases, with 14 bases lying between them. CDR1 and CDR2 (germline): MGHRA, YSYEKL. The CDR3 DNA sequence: TGCGCCAGCAGCCCCGTTCTCTGGCCGGATACGCAGTATTTT. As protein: CASSPVLWPDTQYF.

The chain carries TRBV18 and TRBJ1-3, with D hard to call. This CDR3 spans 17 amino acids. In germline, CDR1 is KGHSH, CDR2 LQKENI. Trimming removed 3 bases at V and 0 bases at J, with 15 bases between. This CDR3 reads CASSPNPTSTSGNTIYF. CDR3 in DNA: TGTGCCAGCTCACCCAACCCGACGTCTACCTCTGGAAACACCATATATTTT.

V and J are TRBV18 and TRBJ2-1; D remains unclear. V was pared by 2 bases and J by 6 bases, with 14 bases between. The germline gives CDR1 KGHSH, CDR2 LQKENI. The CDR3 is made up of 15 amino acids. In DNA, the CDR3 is TGTGCCAGCTCACCAGAGGAAGGGCCAGGCAATGAGCAGTTCTTC. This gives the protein CASSPEEGPGNEQFF.

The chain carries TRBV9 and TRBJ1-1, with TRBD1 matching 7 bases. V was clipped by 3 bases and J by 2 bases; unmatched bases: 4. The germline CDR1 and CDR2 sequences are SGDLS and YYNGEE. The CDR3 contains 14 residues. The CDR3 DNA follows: TGTGCCAGCAGCGACTACAGGGGCAACACTGAAGCTTTCTTT. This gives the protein CASSDYRGNTEAFF.

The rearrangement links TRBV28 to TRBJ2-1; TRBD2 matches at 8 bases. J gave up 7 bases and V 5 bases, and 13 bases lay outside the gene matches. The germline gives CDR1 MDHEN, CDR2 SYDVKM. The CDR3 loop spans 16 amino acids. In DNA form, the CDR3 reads TGTGCCAGCAGTACACCACGGGGGGGGGCTCTGAATGAGCAGTTCTTC. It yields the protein CASSTPRGGALNEQFF.

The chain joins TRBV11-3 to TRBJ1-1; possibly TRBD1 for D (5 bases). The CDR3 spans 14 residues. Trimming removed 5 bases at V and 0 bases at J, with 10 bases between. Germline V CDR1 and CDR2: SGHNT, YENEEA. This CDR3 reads CASSPQGLNTEAFF. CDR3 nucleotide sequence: TGTGCCAGCAGCCCCCAGGGACTGAACACTGAAGCTTTCTTT.

The CDR3 region has the DNA TGCGCCAGCAGCTTGGGCAGTGTGTATGCAGATACGCAGTATTTT. Protein sequence: CASSLGSVYADTQYF. This chain uses TRBV5-1 with TRBJ2-3, with D hard to call. Germline assignment: CDR1 SGHRS and CDR2 YFSETQ. Trimming pared 0 bases from V and 4 bases from J, leaving 12 bases between. This CDR3 spans 15 amino acids.

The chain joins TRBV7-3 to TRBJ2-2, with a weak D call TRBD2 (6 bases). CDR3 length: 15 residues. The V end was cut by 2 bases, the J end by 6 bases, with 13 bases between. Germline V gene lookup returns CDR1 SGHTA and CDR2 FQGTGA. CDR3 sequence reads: CASSLGGRRAGELFF. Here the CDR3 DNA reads TGTGCCAGCAGCTTAGGTGGGAGGAGGGCCGGGGAGCTGTTTTTT. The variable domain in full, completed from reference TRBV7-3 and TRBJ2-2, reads GAGVSQTPSNKVTEKGKYVELRCDPISGHTALYWYRQSLGQGPEFLIYFQGTGAADDSGLPNDRFFAVRPEGSVSTLKIQRTERGDSAVYLCASSLGGRRAGELFFGEGSRLTVL.

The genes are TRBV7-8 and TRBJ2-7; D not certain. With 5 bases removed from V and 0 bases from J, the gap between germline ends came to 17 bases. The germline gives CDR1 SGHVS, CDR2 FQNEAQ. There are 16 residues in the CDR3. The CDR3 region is CASSVLFGHRSYEQYF. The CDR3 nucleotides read TGTGCCAGCAGCGTACTTTTTGGCCATCGCTCCTACGAGCAGTACTTC.

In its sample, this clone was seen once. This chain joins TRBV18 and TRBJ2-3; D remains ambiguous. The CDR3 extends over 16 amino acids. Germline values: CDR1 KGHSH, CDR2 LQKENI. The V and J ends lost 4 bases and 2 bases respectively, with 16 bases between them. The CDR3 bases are TGTGCCAGCTCACTGGAGCGTGGCAGGATCACAGATACGCAGTATTTT. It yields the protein CASSLERGRITDTQYF. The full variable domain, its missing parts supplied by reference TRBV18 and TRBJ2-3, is NAGVMQNPRHLVRRRGQEARLRCSPMKGHSHVYWYRQLPEEGLKFMVYLQKENIIDESGMPKERFSAEFPKEGPSILRIQQVVRGDSAAYFCASSLERGRITDTQYFGPGTRLTVL.